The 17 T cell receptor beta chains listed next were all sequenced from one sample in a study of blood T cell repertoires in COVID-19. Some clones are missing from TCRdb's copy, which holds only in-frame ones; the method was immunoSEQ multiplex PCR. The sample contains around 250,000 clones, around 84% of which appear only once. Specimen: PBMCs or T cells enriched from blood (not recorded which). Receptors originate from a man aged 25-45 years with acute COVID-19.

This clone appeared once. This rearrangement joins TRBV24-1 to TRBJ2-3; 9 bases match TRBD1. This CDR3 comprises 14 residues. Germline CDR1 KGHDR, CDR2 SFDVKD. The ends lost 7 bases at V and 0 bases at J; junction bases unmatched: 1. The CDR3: CATRGQGSTDTQYF. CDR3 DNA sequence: TGTGCCACCAGGGGACAGGGTAGCACAGATACGCAGTATTTT.

The CDR3: CASSLDTSGNTIYF. CDR3 DNA sequence: TGCGCCAGCAGCTTGGACACCTCTGGAAACACCATATATTTT. The chain has TRBV5-1 and TRBJ1-3; no clear D. Germline V gene sequence: CDR1 SGHRS, CDR2 YFSETQ. CDR3 size: 14 residues. Trimming stripped 0 bases from V and 0 bases from J, with 4 bases between.

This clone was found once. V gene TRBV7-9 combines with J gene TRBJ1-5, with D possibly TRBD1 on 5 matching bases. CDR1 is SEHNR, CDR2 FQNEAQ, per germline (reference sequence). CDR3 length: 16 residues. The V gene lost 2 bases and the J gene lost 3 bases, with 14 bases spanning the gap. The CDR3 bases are TGTGCCAGCAGCTTATCCGACCCAGGGTTCAATCAGCCCCAGCATTTT. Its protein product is CASSLSDPGFNQPQHF.

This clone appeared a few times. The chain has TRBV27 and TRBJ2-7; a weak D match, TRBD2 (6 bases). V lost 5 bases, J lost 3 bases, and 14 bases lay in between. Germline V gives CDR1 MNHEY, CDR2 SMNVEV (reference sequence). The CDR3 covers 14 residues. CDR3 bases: TGTGCCAGCAGTCCCAGCACCGGGGGCTACGAGCAGTACGTC. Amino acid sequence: CASSPSTGGYEQYV.

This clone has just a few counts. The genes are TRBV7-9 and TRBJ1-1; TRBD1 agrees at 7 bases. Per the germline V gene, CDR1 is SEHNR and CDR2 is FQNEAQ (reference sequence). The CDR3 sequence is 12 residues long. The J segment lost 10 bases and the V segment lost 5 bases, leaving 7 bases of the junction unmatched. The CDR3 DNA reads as TGTGCCAGCAGCCCAGGACGACAGGGAGCTTTCTTT. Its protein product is CASSPGRQGAFF.

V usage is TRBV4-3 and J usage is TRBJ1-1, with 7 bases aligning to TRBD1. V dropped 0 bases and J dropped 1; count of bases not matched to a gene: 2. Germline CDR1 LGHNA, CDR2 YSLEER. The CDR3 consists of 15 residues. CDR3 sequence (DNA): TGCGCCAGCAGCCAAGATTGGACAGGGAACACTGAAGCTTTCTTT. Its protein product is CASSQDWTGNTEAFF.

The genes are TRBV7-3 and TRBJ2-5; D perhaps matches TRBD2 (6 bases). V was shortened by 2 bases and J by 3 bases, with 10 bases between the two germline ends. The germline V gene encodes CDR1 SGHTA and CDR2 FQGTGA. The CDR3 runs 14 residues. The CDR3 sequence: CASSLSAGKETQYF. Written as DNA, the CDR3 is TGTGCCAGCAGCTTATCGGCGGGGAAAGAGACCCAGTACTTC.

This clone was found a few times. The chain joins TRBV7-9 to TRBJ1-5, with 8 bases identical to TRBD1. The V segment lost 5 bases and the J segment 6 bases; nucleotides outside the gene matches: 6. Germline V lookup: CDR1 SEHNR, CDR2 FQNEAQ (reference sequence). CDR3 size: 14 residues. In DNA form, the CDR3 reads TGTGCCAGCAGCCCGGACAGGGCGATTCAGCCCCAGCATTTT. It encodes CASSPDRAIQPQHF.

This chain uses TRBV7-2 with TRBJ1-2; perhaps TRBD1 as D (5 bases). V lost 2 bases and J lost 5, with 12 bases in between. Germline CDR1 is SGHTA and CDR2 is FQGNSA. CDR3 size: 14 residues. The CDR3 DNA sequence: TGTGCCAGCAGCTTACCAGGGTCAGTATATGGCTACACCTTC. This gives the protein CASSLPGSVYGYTF.

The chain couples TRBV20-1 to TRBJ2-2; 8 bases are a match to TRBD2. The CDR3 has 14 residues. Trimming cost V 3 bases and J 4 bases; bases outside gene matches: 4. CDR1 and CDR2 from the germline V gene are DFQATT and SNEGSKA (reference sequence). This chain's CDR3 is CSASKAGGTGELFF. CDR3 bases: TGCAGTGCTAGTAAGGCGGGAGGCACCGGGGAGCTGTTTTTT.

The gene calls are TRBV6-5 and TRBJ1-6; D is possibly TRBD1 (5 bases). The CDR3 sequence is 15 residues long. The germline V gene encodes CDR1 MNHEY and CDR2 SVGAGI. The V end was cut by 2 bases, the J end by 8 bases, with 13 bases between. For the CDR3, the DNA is TGTGCCAGCAGTTACGGAGGGGCCCTGGATTCACCCCTCCACTTT. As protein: CASSYGGALDSPLHF.

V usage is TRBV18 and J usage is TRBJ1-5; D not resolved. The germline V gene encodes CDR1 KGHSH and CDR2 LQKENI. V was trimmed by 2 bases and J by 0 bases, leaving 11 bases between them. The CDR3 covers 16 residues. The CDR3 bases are TGTGCCAGCTCACCAACCGGGATGGATAGCAATCAGCCCCAGCATTTT. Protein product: CASSPTGMDSNQPQHF.

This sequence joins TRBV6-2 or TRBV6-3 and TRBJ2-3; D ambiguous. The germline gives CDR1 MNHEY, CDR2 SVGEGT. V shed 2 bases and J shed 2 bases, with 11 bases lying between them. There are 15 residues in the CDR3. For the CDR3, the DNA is TGTGCCAGCAGTTACACCCGCGGCGACACAGATACGCAGTATTTT. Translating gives CASSYTRGDTDTQYF.

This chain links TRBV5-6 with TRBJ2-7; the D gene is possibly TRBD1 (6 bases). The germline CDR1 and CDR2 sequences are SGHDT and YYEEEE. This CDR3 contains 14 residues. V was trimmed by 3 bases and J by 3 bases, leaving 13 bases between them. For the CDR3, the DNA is TGTGCCAGCAGCTATACGGGACAATACTACGAGCAGTACGTC. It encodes CASSYTGQYYEQYV.

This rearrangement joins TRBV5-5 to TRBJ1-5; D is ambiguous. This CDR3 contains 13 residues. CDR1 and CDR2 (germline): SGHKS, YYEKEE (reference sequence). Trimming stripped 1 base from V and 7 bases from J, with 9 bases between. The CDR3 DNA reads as TGTGCCAGCAGCTTGATCCTTTCCCAGCCCCAGCATTTT. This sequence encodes CASSLILSQPQHF.

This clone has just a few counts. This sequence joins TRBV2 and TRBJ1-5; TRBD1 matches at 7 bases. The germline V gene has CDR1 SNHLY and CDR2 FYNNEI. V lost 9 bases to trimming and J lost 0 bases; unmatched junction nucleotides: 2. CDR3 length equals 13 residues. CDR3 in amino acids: CARGQYSNQPQHF. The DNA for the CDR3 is TGTGCCAGGGGACAGTATAGCAATCAGCCCCAGCATTTT.

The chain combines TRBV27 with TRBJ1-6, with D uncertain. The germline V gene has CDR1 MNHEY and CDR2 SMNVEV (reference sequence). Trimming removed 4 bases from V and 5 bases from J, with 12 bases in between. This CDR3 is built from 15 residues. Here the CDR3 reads CASSSSHGNNSPLHF. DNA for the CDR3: TGTGCCAGCAGTTCTTCCCACGGGAATAATTCACCCCTCCACTTT.